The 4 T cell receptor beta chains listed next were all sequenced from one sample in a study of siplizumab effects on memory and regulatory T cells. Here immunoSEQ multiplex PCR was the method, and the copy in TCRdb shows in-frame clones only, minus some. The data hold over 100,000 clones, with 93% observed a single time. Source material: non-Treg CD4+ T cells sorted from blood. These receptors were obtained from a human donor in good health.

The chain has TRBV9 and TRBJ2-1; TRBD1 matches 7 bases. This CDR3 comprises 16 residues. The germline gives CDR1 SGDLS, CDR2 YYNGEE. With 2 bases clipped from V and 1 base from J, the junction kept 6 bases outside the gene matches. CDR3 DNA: TGTGCCAGCAGCGTGGGGCAGGGGGTATCCTACAATGAGCAGTTCTTC. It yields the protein CASSVGQGVSYNEQFF.

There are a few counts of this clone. CDR3 nucleotides: TGTGCCAGCAGCCCTGGACTAGCGGACAATGAGCAGTTCTTC. Translated, it gives CASSPGLADNEQFF. The rearrangement uses TRBV11-3 and TRBJ2-1; TRBD2 matches 10 bases. CDR1 and CDR2 from the germline V gene are SGHNT and YENEEA. V dropped 5 bases and J dropped 5; count of bases not matched to a gene: 3. The CDR3 has 14 residues.

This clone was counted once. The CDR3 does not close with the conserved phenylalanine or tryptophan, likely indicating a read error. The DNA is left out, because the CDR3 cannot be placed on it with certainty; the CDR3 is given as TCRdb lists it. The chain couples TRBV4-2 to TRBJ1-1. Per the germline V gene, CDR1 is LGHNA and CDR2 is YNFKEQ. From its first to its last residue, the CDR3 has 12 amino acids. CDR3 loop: CASSNSGTEAEC.

The CDR3 spells CASKGLAKNIQYF. In DNA, the CDR3 is TGTGCCAGTAAGGGTCTAGCCAAAAACATTCAGTACTTC. The V and J genes are TRBV2 and TRBJ2-4, with D unresolved. The CDR3 is 13 amino acids. The germline V gene encodes CDR1 SNHLY and CDR2 FYNNEI. Trimming removed 9 bases from V and 0 bases from J, with 9 bases in between.